These 24 T cell receptor beta chains were sequenced from one sample in a study of T cell repertoires in cytomegalovirus infection. TCRdb processed the reads anew with MiXCR; each CDR3 protein has one entry. The sample has approximately 500,000 distinct CDR3 sequences, approximately 16% seen once. What was sequenced was CD8+ T cells from PBMCs. Source of these receptors: a human donor in good health (CMV status not recorded). Some clones in this sample may be carry-over from other donors' samples.

This clonotype was picked up a small number of times. The chain combines TRBV6-8 with TRBJ1-2; a possible D gene is TRBD1 (5 bases). The length of the CDR3 is 14 residues. V was shortened by 10 bases and J by 3 bases, with 18 bases between the two germline ends. Germline V gene data show CDR1 as MNHGY and CDR2 as SAAAGT. This CDR3 reads CATTASGPDYGYTF. CDR3 coding DNA: TGTGCCACCACGGCATCGGGACCGGACTATGGCTACACCTTC.

This rearrangement joins TRBV6-6 to TRBJ1-6; 9 positions match TRBD1. The CDR3 is 17 residues long. Per germline, CDR1 MNHNY and CDR2 SVGAGI (reference sequence). The V and J ends lost 7 bases and 7 bases, in that order; junction bases with no gene match: 14. This CDR3 reads CASTRGTGLLVNSPLHF. CDR3 coding DNA: TGTGCCAGCACCCGTGGGACAGGGTTATTGGTGAATTCACCCCTCCACTTT.

This clonotype occurred many times. The chain joins TRBV28 to TRBJ2-7; 11 bases align to TRBD1. With 3 bases clipped from V and 0 bases from J, the junction kept 1 base outside the gene matches. Germline lookup yields CDR1 MDHEN and CDR2 SYDVKM. This CDR3 is 15 amino acids long. CDR3 region: CASSLGTGGSYEQYF. The CDR3 coding sequence is TGTGCCAGCAGTTTGGGGACAGGGGGCTCCTACGAGCAGTACTTC. Full variable domain (rest looked up from reference TRBV28 and TRBJ2-7): DVKVTQSSRYLVKRTGEKVFLECVQDMDHENMFWYRQDPGLGLRLIYFSYDVKMKEKGDIPEGYSVSREKKERFSLILESASTNQTSMYLCASSLGTGGSYEQYFGPGTRLTVT.

This clonotype was picked up many times. The chain is built from TRBV7-6 and TRBJ2-5; 9 nucleotides agree with TRBD2. This CDR3 contains 18 residues. The V gene's germline CDR1 is SGHVS and CDR2 FNYEAQ. Unmatched junction bases numbered 10, after V lost 1 base and J lost 1 base. In nucleotides, the CDR3 is TGTGCCAGCAGCTTAGGGGTAGCGGGGGAGATTATCCAAGAGACCCAGTACTTC. Its translation is CASSLGVAGEIIQETQYF.

V is TRBV5-1 and J is TRBJ1-2; D may be TRBD1 (5 bases). CDR3 size: 13 residues. The germline V gene encodes CDR1 SGHRS and CDR2 YFSETQ. V was trimmed by 3 bases and J by 7 bases, leaving 13 bases between them. The chain's CDR3 is CASSSGPGSGYTF. In DNA form, the CDR3 reads TGCGCCAGCAGCTCGGGACCGGGAAGTGGCTACACCTTC.

J is TRBJ2-5 and V is TRBV4-1, with a possible D match to TRBD2 (5 bases). Germline CDR1 is MGHRA and CDR2 is YSYEKL. Trimming left V 4 bases short and J 1 base short, with 13 bases between. The CDR3 extends over 15 amino acids. CDR3 in amino acids: CASSRVSATQETQYF. CDR3 DNA sequence: TGCGCCAGCAGCCGGGTTAGCGCTACCCAAGAGACCCAGTACTTC.

This sequence joins TRBV20-1 and TRBJ2-3; 9 positions agree with TRBD1. The V gene end was trimmed by 1 base and the J gene end by 4 bases; junction bases not matched to a gene: 6. The germline V gene encodes CDR1 DFQATT and CDR2 SNEGSKA (reference sequence). The CDR3 loop spans 15 amino acids. CDR3 sequence reads: CSARARDRESDTQYF. Written as DNA, the CDR3 is TGCAGTGCTAGAGCTAGGGACAGGGAATCAGATACGCAGTATTTT.

The CDR3 sequence: CASRSSGGSTEAFF. As DNA, the CDR3 is TGTGCCAGCAGATCTTCAGGGGGAAGCACTGAAGCTTTCTTT. The V gene is TRBV5-6, the J gene TRBJ1-1, with 7 bases aligning to TRBD1. With 5 bases clipped from V and 4 bases from J, the junction kept 8 bases outside the gene matches. The CDR3 covers 14 residues. Germline loops: CDR1 SGHDT, CDR2 YYEEEE.

The chain links TRBV14 to TRBJ2-7; D ambiguous. The CDR3 has 14 amino acids. CDR1 is SGHDN and CDR2 is FVKESK in the germline V gene. Trimming took off 0 bases at V and 0 bases at J, with 6 bases between the two ends. This CDR3 reads CASSQEVSSYEQYF. The CDR3 DNA reads as TGTGCCAGCAGCCAAGAGGTGAGCTCCTACGAGCAGTACTTC.

This clonotype was observed a few times. This chain uses TRBV7-6 with TRBJ2-2; 9 bases fit TRBD2. Unmatched junction bases numbered 11, after V lost 5 bases and J lost 4 bases. Germline V gives CDR1 SGHVS, CDR2 FNYEAQ. This CDR3 region has 17 residues. CDR3 nucleotide sequence: TGTGCCAGCAGCCCCCTGGGGGAGCGGGGGGCCACCGGGGAGCTGTTTTTT. This codes for CASSPLGERGATGELFF.

There are many counts of this clonotype. The chain uses TRBV7-3 and TRBJ1-6; D not certain. Germline CDR1 SGHTA, CDR2 FQGTGA. This CDR3 is built from 16 residues. Trimming shortened V by 0 bases and J by 6 bases, and 12 bases separated the two germline ends. The CDR3 DNA is TGTGCCAGCAGCTTAACGGGAGGTAGTTTTAATTCACCCCTCCACTTT. This translates into CASSLTGGSFNSPLHF.

The V gene is TRBV29-1, the J gene TRBJ2-3; D unresolved. The V gene's germline CDR1 is SQVTM and CDR2 ANQGSEA. The CDR3 runs to 12 residues. Trimming removed 4 bases at V and 2 bases at J, with 7 bases between. CDR3 residues: CSVVQSTDTQYF. CDR3 bases: TGCAGCGTTGTCCAGTCCACAGATACGCAGTATTTT.

As regards this clonotype: Germline is not matched at one junction end, which may reflect a read error. The chain links TRBV7-9 to TRBJ2-1; tentative D call: TRBD2 (6 bases). CDR3 size: 13 residues. Germline assignment: CDR1 SEHNR and CDR2 FQNEAQ (reference sequence). This CDR3 reads CASSLEVADEQLF. The DNA for the CDR3 is TGTGCCAGCAGCTTAGAGGTAGCGGATGAGCAGTTATTC. Combining the CDR3 with reference TRBV7-9 and TRBJ2-1 gives the whole variable domain DTGVSQNPRHKITKRGQNVTFRCDPISEHNRLYWYRQTLGQGPEFLTYFQNEAQLEKSRLLSDRFSAERPKGSFSTLEIQRTEQGDSAMYLCASSLEVADEQLFGPGTRLTVL.

This clonotype was counted only a few times. The chain carries TRBV7-9 and TRBJ1-1; tentative D call: TRBD1 (5 bases). Germline CDR1 and CDR2: SEHNR and FQNEAQ (reference sequence). V lost 2 bases, J lost 0 bases, and 10 bases lay in between. The CDR3 is made up of 15 amino acids. The CDR3 is CASSLIEGVNTEAFF. The CDR3 DNA reads as TGTGCCAGCAGCTTAATCGAAGGGGTGAACACTGAAGCTTTCTTT. Supplemented by reference TRBV7-9 and TRBJ1-1, the full variable domain reads DTGVSQNPRHKITKRGQNVTFRCDPISEHNRLYWYRQTLGQGPEFLTYFQNEAQLEKSRLLSDRFSAERPKGSFSTLEIQRTEQGDSAMYLCASSLIEGVNTEAFFGQGTRLTVV.

This chain connects TRBV6-5 to TRBJ2-7, with 9 positions matching TRBD1. This CDR3 region has 15 residues. With V trimmed by 4 bases and J by 7 bases, 11 bases remained unmatched. From germline, CDR1 is MNHEY and CDR2 SVGAGI. CDR3 bases: TGTGCCAGCAGTTCAAGGGACAGGGAGGAGTGGGAGCAGTACTTC. Its translation is CASSSRDREEWEQYF.

This clonotype was observed many times. The V and J genes are TRBV24-1 and TRBJ2-7; D may be TRBD1 (5 bases). Deletions cut 3 bases from V and 1 base from J, with 6 bases between. The CDR3 is made up of 13 amino acids. Germline V gene lookup returns CDR1 KGHDR and CDR2 SFDVKD. CDR3 protein: CATSDQGSYEQYF. In DNA, the CDR3 is TGTGCCACCAGTGATCAGGGATCCTACGAGCAGTACTTC.

V is TRBV10-3 and J is TRBJ2-3; D tentatively fits TRBD1 or TRBD2 (6 bases each). Germline assignment: CDR1 ENHRY and CDR2 SYGVKD. This CDR3 contains 15 residues. V was trimmed by 3 bases and J by 0 bases, leaving 10 bases between them. The CDR3 region has the DNA TGTGCCATCAGTGACGGGGGCATGAGCACAGATACGCAGTATTTT. Its protein is CAISDGGMSTDTQYF.

The chain carries TRBV7-2 and TRBJ1-2, with D uncertain. The CDR3 has 12 amino acids. V shed 5 bases and J shed 8 bases, with 12 bases lying between them. From germline, CDR1 is SGHTA and CDR2 FQGNSA. CDR3: CASSPARGGYTF. As DNA, the CDR3 is TGTGCCAGCAGCCCGGCGCGGGGAGGCTACACCTTC.

The CDR3 loop is CASSEGAAQAGEQYF. CDR3 sequence (DNA): TGTGCCAGCAGTGAAGGTGCAGCCCAGGCTGGCGAGCAGTACTTC. The genes are TRBV6-1 and TRBJ2-7, with D uncertain. This CDR3 has 15 amino acids. Trimming stripped 1 base from V and 6 bases from J, with 16 bases between. Germline CDR1 and CDR2: MNHNS and SASEGT.

This clonotype appeared a single time. Without the conserved terminal phenylalanine or tryptophan, this CDR3 likely stems from a read error. This rearrangement joins TRBV4-1 to TRBJ2-5; 7 bases match TRBD2. CDR1 is MGHRA and CDR2 is YSYEKL in the germline V gene. J gave up 1 base and V 4 bases, and 6 bases lay outside the gene matches. The CDR3 extends over 15 amino acids. For the CDR3, the DNA is TGCGCCAGCAGCCTGTCAAGCGGGGTCCAAGAGACCCAGTACTTA. Amino acids: CASSLSSGVQETQYL.

This clonotype has more than one count but fewer than ten. The V call is TRBV9, the J call TRBJ2-5, with TRBD2 matching over 9 bases. This CDR3 comprises 17 residues. CDR1 and CDR2 from the germline V gene are SGDLS and YYNGEE. Trimming took 3 bases from V and 4 from J; bases not matched to a gene: 13. For the CDR3, the DNA is TGTGCCAGCAGCGCACCTCGGGTAGCGGGAGCAGGAGAGACCCAGTACTTC. As protein: CASSAPRVAGAGETQYF.

This clonotype showed up many times. V and J are TRBV7-8 and TRBJ2-7; 10 bases fit TRBD2. Trimming took 8 bases from V and 1 from J; bases not matched to a gene: 17. Germline assignment: CDR1 SGHVS and CDR2 FQNEAQ. The CDR3 sequence is 18 residues long. CDR3 amino acids: CASLPLLAGAGGSYEQYF. Here the CDR3 DNA reads TGTGCCAGCCTTCCATTGCTAGCGGGGGCCGGGGGATCCTACGAGCAGTACTTC.

The V gene is TRBV4-1, the J gene TRBJ2-5; D not certain. The CDR3 sequence is 14 residues long. Trimming removed 0 bases at V and 5 bases at J, with 10 bases between. Germline CDR1 MGHRA, CDR2 YSYEKL. The DNA of the CDR3 is TGCGCCAGCAGCCAAGATCAGGTTTGGGAGACCCAGTACTTC. This gives the protein CASSQDQVWETQYF.

About this clonotype itself: A clone one base away is much larger, so this may be a read error. The chain recombines TRBV7-9 with TRBJ1-3, with D uncertain. This CDR3 is built from 12 residues. The germline CDR1 and CDR2 sequences are SEHNR and FQNEAQ (reference sequence). CDR3 in DNA: TGTGCCAGCAGCCCCGGGGAAAACATCATATATTTT. Encoded protein: CASSPGENIIYF.